The 26 T cell receptor beta chains below were found in one sample sequenced in a study of blood T cells in healthy people across ages. A sample-barcoded 5' primer and a J-beta primer mix were used in a second PCR of roughly 7 to 11 cycles. TCRdb recomputed calls from the 5' RACE reads with MiXCR, one row per CDR3 protein. Among 870,000 or so distinct CDR3 sequences listed, 25% to 30% were seen once. Material for sequencing was blood. The receptor set was obtained from a woman at least 80 years old in good health.

This clonotype was recorded at least ten times. The rearrangement links TRBV6-2 or TRBV6-3 to TRBJ1-5; 7 bases are shared with TRBD1. Germline values: CDR1 MNHEY, CDR2 SVGEGT. CDR3 size: 15 residues. V shed 6 bases, J shed 4 bases, and the junction held 9 bases outside the gene matches. CDR3 nucleotide sequence: TGTGCCAGCAGATCCGGGACAGTCCTTAATCAGCCCCAGCATTTT. Its translation is CASRSGTVLNQPQHF.

This rearrangement joins TRBV7-2 to TRBJ1-6, with TRBD1 identical over 9 bases. The germline V gene has CDR1 SGHTA and CDR2 FQGNSA. V trimming: 4 bases; J trimming: 15 bases; junction bases outside the gene matches: 13. The CDR3 contains 15 residues. CDR3 DNA: TGTGCCAGCAGCTGGGGGGGGACAGGGCATTCGGGCCTCCACTTT. It encodes CASSWGGTGHSGLHF.

This clonotype was seen repeatedly, ten times or more. The V call is TRBV9, the J call TRBJ2-5, with D perhaps TRBD1 or TRBD2 (5 bases each). V was cut by 0 bases and J by 5 bases, with 11 bases left in between. Germline CDR1 is SGDLS and CDR2 is YYNGEE. This CDR3 is built from 14 residues. In DNA form, the CDR3 reads TGTGCCAGCAGCGTAGCTACGTGGGGGGAGACCCAGTACTTC. Amino acids: CASSVATWGETQYF.

Concerning this clonotype itself: This may be a read error: a much more frequent sequence differs by one nucleotide. This chain uses TRBV20-1 with TRBJ1-5, with 7 bases that match TRBD1. Germline V gene lookup returns CDR1 DFQATT and CDR2 SNEGSKA (reference sequence). The CDR3 totals 13 residues. This CDR3 reads CSACPTGNQPHHF. The CDR3 DNA follows: TGCAGTGCTTGCCCGACAGGGAATCAGCCCCACCATTTT.

This clonotype was observed many times. V and J are TRBV20-1 and TRBJ2-1; D call uncertain. The CDR3 consists of 10 residues. Trimming took off 5 bases at V and 10 bases at J, with 9 bases between the two ends. In germline, CDR1 is DFQATT, CDR2 SNEGSKA (reference sequence). CDR3 sequence reads: CSAPQGEQFF. The CDR3 coding sequence is TGCAGTGCTCCTCAAGGGGAGCAGTTCTTC.

Comments on this clonotype: A read error may explain this, as a much larger clone is one base away. The chain couples TRBV4-3 to TRBJ1-5; 7 nucleotides line up with TRBD1. CDR3 length equals 15 residues. The germline CDR1 and CDR2 sequences are LGHNA and YSLEER. In nucleotides, the CDR3 is TGCGCCAGCAGCGAAGACGGGACAGGCAATCAGCCCCAGCATTTT. As protein: CASSEDGTGNQPQHF.

The rearrangement uses TRBV20-1 and TRBJ2-7, with 10 bases matching TRBD2. Germline loops: CDR1 DFQATT, CDR2 SNEGSKA (reference sequence). V lost 1 base to trimming and J lost 3 bases; unmatched junction nucleotides: 3. The CDR3 contains 14 residues. The DNA of the CDR3 is TGCAGTGCTAGAGTACTAGCGGGGAACTACGAGCAGTACTTC. Protein product: CSARVLAGNYEQYF.

This clonotype turned up a few times. The rearrangement joins TRBV6-5 to TRBJ1-1; perhaps TRBD1 as D (5 bases). CDR3 length: 16 residues. Trimming pared 6 bases from V and 3 bases from J, leaving 20 bases between. Per the germline V gene, CDR1 is MNHEY and CDR2 is SVGAGI. CDR3 region: CASRHRRDSRDTEAFF. In DNA form, the CDR3 reads TGTGCCAGCAGACACCGCCGGGACTCGAGAGACACTGAAGCTTTCTTT.

This clonotype was counted many times. The CDR3 nucleotides are TGTGCCAGCAGAGTTAGCGGGATCTACGAGCAGTACTTC. It codes for CASRVSGIYEQYF. The chain uses TRBV28 and TRBJ2-7; 8 nucleotides align to TRBD2. Losses at the gene ends were 6 bases for V and 3 bases for J; bases not matched to a gene: 4. The CDR3 consists of 13 residues. CDR1 is MDHEN, CDR2 SYDVKM, per germline.

This chain links TRBV2 with TRBJ2-2; TRBD2 aligns across 7 bases. The CDR3 is 13 residues long. Germline V CDR1 and CDR2: SNHLY, FYNNEI. Unmatched junction bases numbered 8, after V lost 11 bases and J lost 5 bases. CDR3 coding DNA: TGTGCCTGCACCCAGGGACTAACCGGGGAGCTGTTTTTT. Translated: CACTQGLTGELFF. The full variable domain, in which reference TRBV2 and TRBJ2-2 provide the parts outside the CDR3, is EPEVTQTPSHQVTQMGQEVILRCVPISNHLYFYWYRQILGQKVEFLVSFYNNEISEKSEIFDDQFSVERPDGSNFTLKIRSTKLEDSAMYFCACTQGLTGELFFGEGSRLTVL.

The V gene is TRBV15, the J gene TRBJ2-7; D not resolved. Germline loops: CDR1 LNHNV, CDR2 YYDKDF (reference sequence). Trimming removed 1 base from V and 4 bases from J, with 8 bases in between. The CDR3 spans 13 residues. The CDR3 DNA reads TGTGCCACCAGCAGAGTATCAGGTTACGAGCAGTACTTC. Amino acid sequence: CATSRVSGYEQYF.

This clonotype was seen many times. The rearrangement links TRBV12-3 or TRBV12-4 to TRBJ2-1, with D perhaps matching TRBD1 (5 bases). The CDR3 runs 16 residues. V shed 6 bases and J shed 9 bases, with 24 bases lying between them. The CDR3 loop is CASRPFKSGITPEQFF. The DNA of the CDR3 is TGTGCCAGCAGACCATTCAAGTCAGGGATAACGCCTGAGCAGTTCTTC.

This clonotype has at least ten counts. V and J are TRBV12-3 or TRBV12-4 and TRBJ2-1; 10 positions match TRBD1. Trimming cost V 3 bases and J 3 bases; bases outside gene matches: 2. The CDR3 sequence is 15 residues long. CDR3 sequence: CASSFDRGHYNEQFF. In DNA form, the CDR3 reads TGTGCCAGCAGTTTCGACAGGGGGCACTACAATGAGCAGTTCTTC.

This clonotype was counted many times. V and J are TRBV7-9 and TRBJ1-1; D uncertain. Per germline, CDR1 SEHNR and CDR2 FQNEAQ (reference sequence). V lost 2 bases, J lost 1 base, and 8 bases lay in between. CDR3 size: 14 residues. The CDR3 DNA reads TGTGCCAGCAGCTTACCAGCAGGGAACACTGAAGCTTTCTTT. Protein sequence: CASSLPAGNTEAFF.

This clonotype has ten or more counts. The J gene is TRBJ2-1, the V gene TRBV10-1; D not resolved. CDR3 length equals 15 residues. Germline-derived CDR1 and CDR2 are WNHNN and SYGVQD (reference sequence). Deletions cut 6 bases from V and 2 bases from J, with 14 bases between. This CDR3 is CASSERVGTYNEQFF. CDR3 nucleotide sequence: TGCGCCAGCAGCGAACGGGTAGGGACCTACAATGAGCAGTTCTTC.

This clonotype has ten or more counts. The rearrangement uses TRBV20-1 and TRBJ2-5; 10 bases line up with TRBD2. This CDR3 has 17 residues. Germline trimming cut 1 base from V and 6 bases from J; bases unmatched to any gene: 14. CDR1 and CDR2 (germline): DFQATT, SNEGSKA (reference sequence). CDR3 sequence: CSARAASGGPSPQTQYF. Here the CDR3 DNA reads TGCAGTGCTAGAGCCGCTAGCGGGGGCCCGAGTCCACAGACCCAGTACTTC.

The chain recombines TRBV20-1 with TRBJ2-1; TRBD2 agrees at 12 bases. CDR1 and CDR2 (germline): DFQATT, SNEGSKA (reference sequence). The ends lost 1 base at V and 6 bases at J; junction bases unmatched: 7. The CDR3 totals 16 residues. The CDR3: CSARGNLAGGSNEQFF. In DNA form, the CDR3 reads TGCAGTGCTAGAGGTAATCTAGCGGGGGGGAGCAATGAGCAGTTCTTC.

The table lists this clonotype with a few counts. The CDR3 DNA sequence: TGCAGTGCTAGAGACGCTCGGGGTAGAGAGACCCAGTACTTC. This encodes CSARDARGRETQYF. The chain has TRBV20-1 and TRBJ2-5; D may be TRBD2 (5 bases). The CDR3 runs to 14 residues. Trimming cost V 0 bases and J 4 bases, with 12 bases left between them. Germline CDR1 and CDR2: DFQATT and SNEGSKA (reference sequence).

This clonotype has a count of ten or more. V usage is TRBV20-1 and J usage is TRBJ2-7; 11 bases line up with TRBD2. CDR3 length: 17 residues. The V gene end was trimmed by 0 bases and the J gene end by 5 bases; junction bases not matched to a gene: 12. Germline loops: CDR1 DFQATT, CDR2 SNEGSKA (reference sequence). Here the CDR3 DNA reads TGCAGTGCTAGAGATGGGGGGTTAGCGGGGGGGCCAGACGAGCAGTACTTC. Encoded protein: CSARDGGLAGGPDEQYF.

Ten or more counts support this clonotype. The chain couples TRBV20-1 to TRBJ2-3; 12 bases match TRBD2. The CDR3 is made up of 16 amino acids. From germline, CDR1 is DFQATT and CDR2 SNEGSKA (reference sequence). The V and J ends lost 4 bases and 2 bases, in that order; junction bases with no gene match: 7. In nucleotides, the CDR3 is TGCAGTGCTATCAAGACTAGCGGGGGTTTCACAGATACGCAGTATTTT. This translates into CSAIKTSGGFTDTQYF.

The sample holds many counts of this clonotype. This sequence joins TRBV29-1 and TRBJ2-6; 7 nucleotides agree with TRBD1. In germline, CDR1 is SQVTM, CDR2 ANQGSEA. This CDR3 comprises 15 residues. V lost 4 bases and J lost 1; bases outside the gene matches: 4. The DNA of the CDR3 is TGCAGCGTTGGAGACAGGGCGTCTGGGGCCAACGTCCTGACTTTC. Its translation: CSVGDRASGANVLTF.

This clonotype was seen a handful of times. This chain links TRBV13 with TRBJ2-3; 8 bases are shared with TRBD1. The CDR3 has 16 amino acids. Germline CDR1 reads PRHDT; CDR2 reads FYEKMQ (reference sequence). With V trimmed by 0 bases and J by 3 bases, 5 bases remained unmatched. The CDR3 bases are TGTGCCAGCAGCTTAGGCAGGGGGCTGGCGACAGATACGCAGTATTTT. Its protein is CASSLGRGLATDTQYF.

This clonotype showed up many times. This sequence joins TRBV20-1 and TRBJ2-1; the match to TRBD2 covers 10 bases. V lost 3 bases to trimming and J lost 5 bases; unmatched junction nucleotides: 10. Germline assignment: CDR1 DFQATT and CDR2 SNEGSKA (reference sequence). The CDR3 sequence is 16 residues long. The CDR3 spells CSASSEGTSVHNEQFF. The CDR3 nucleotides read TGCAGTGCTAGTTCCGAGGGGACTAGCGTACACAATGAGCAGTTCTTC.

This clonotype was recorded many times. The J gene is TRBJ2-5, the V gene TRBV20-1; possibly TRBD1 or TRBD2 for D (5 bases each). CDR1 is DFQATT, CDR2 SNEGSKA, per germline (reference sequence). V dropped 5 bases and J dropped 1 base, with 14 bases sitting between them. The CDR3 loop spans 14 amino acids. The CDR3: CSAYLRDLQETQYF. The CDR3 DNA reads as TGCAGTGCTTACCTCCGGGACCTCCAAGAGACCCAGTACTTC.

This clonotype has at least ten counts. The chain links TRBV5-1 to TRBJ2-5; the match to TRBD1 covers 8 bases. CDR1 is SGHRS, CDR2 YFSETQ, per germline. Trimming removed 7 bases from V and 4 bases from J; junction bases left unmatched: 12. This CDR3 is built from 15 residues. In DNA form, the CDR3 reads TGCGCCAGCGGCGGGACAGGCGCCCAGGGAGAGACCCAGTACTTC. Translated: CASGGTGAQGETQYF. The whole variable domain, filled in from reference TRBV5-1 and TRBJ2-5, reads KAGVTQTPRYLIKTRGQQVTLSCSPISGHRSVSWYQQTPGQGLQFLFEYFSETQRNKGNFPGRFSGRQFSNSRSEMNVSTLELGDSALYLCASGGTGAQGETQYFGPGTRLLVL.

This clonotype was observed at least ten times. The J gene is TRBJ2-5, the V gene TRBV10-3, with a weak D call TRBD1 (6 bases). The CDR3 consists of 14 residues. V gave up 3 bases and J gave up 5 bases, with 13 bases separating them. Germline CDR1 ENHRY, CDR2 SYGVKD. In nucleotides, the CDR3 is TGTGCCATCAGTGATCAGGGGCGCGGGGAGACCCAGTACTTC. Protein product: CAISDQGRGETQYF.